This T cell receptor (beta chain) was obtained from a study of blood T cell repertoires in COVID-19. Looking at the study overall: Samples of COVID-19 (acute and convalescent) were obtained from the United States, Italy and Spain. T cells, B-cell-depleted T cells, or PBMCs supplied cDNA or gDNA.

This clone appeared once. Per the study methods: Amplification of reference gene primers provided the estimated nucleated cell counts. Profiled with immunoSEQ multiplex PCR; TCRdb holds only in-frame clones, not every one. The V and J calls and the clone size are those of that table, but D and trimming were determined from the DNA. The profile shows roughly 150,000 clones, about 90% of them singletons. Sequencing input: peripheral blood. The receptor was isolated from a man in his sixties with acute or convalescent COVID-19.

The CDR3 DNA reads as TGTGCCAGCAGCCGTACAGGGGGCAGGACCGGGGAGCTGTTTTTT. Its protein product is CASSRTGGRTGELFF. V and J are TRBV5-6 and TRBJ2-2, with TRBD1 identical over 9 bases. The CDR3 consists of 15 residues. Trimming took 4 bases from V and 5 from J; bases not matched to a gene: 6. Germline CDR1 and CDR2: SGHDT and YYEEEE.